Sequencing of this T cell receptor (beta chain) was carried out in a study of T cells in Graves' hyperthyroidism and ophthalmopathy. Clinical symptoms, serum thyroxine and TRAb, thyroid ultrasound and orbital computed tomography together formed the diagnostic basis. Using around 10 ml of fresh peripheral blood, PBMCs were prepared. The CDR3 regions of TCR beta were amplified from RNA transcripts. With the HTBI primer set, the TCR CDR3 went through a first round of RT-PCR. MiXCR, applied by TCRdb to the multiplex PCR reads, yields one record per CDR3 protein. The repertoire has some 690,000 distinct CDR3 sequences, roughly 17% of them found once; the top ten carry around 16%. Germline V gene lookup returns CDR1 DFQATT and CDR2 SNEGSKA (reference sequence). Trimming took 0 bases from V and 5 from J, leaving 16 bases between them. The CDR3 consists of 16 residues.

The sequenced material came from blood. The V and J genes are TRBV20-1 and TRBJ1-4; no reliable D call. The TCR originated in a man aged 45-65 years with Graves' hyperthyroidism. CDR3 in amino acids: CSARDRAGSENEKLFF. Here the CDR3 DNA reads TGCAGTGCTAGAGATCGAGCGGGGAGTGAGAATGAAAAACTGTTTTTT.